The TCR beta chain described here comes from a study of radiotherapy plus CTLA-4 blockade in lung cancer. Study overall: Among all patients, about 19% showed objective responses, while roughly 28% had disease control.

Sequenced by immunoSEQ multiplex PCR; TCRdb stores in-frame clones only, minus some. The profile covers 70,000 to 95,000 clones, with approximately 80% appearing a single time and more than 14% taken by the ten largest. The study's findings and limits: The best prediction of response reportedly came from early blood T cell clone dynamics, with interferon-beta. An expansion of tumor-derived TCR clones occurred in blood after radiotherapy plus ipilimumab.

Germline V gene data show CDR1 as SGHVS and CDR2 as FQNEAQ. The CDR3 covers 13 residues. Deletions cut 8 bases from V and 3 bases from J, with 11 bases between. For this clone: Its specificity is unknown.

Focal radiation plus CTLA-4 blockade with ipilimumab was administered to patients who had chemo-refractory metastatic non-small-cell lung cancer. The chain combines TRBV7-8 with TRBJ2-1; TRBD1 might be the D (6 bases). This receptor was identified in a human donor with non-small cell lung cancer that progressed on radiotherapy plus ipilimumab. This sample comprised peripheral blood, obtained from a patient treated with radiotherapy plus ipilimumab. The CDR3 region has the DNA TGTGCCAGCCACCCAGGGGTCTACAATGAGCAGTTCTTC. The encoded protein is CASHPGVYNEQFF.